These T cell receptor beta chains were read from a single sample in a study of blood T cell repertoires in COVID-19. Repertoires were generated with immunoSEQ multiplex PCR, while TCRdb's copy carries only in-frame clones and drops some. This sample yields 200,000 to 250,000 clones, of which approximately 84% are seen a single time; 6% to 8.5% belongs to the top ten. The sample was peripheral blood. All receptors come from a woman aged 50 to 65 with active or convalescent COVID-19. Each CDR3 is given with its conserved first and last residue. Fields, in order: J gene, clone size, V gene, D gene, CDR3 DNA, CDR3 protein. The D gene is left open where the match is weak. Clone size is stated in some rows and not others, as once, few, many or a class when expanded.

TRBJ2-3 | - | TRBV5-1 | - | TGCGCCAGCAGCTCAACCGGGGGCACAGATACGCAGTATTTT | CASSSTGGTDTQYF
TRBJ1-3 | - | TRBV2 | - | TGTGCCAGCAGTGAAACGACGGGGACATCTGGAAACACCATATATTTT | CASSETTGTSGNTIYF
TRBJ1-5 | - | TRBV6-2/TRBV6-3 | TRBD1 | TGTGCCAGCAGTCTCACCTCCGGACAGGGTGGACAGCCCCAGCATTTT | CASSLTSGQGGQPQHF
TRBJ2-2 | - | TRBV11-3 | - | TGTGCCAGCAGCTTAGGCGGGACGAACACCGGGGAGCTGTTTTTT | CASSLGGTNTGELFF
TRBJ1-4 | - | TRBV27 | - | TGTGCCAGCAGTTTACTGGGGGAGGGAGAAAAACTGTTTTTT | CASSLLGEGEKLFF
TRBJ1-6 | once | TRBV25-1 | - | TGTGCCAGCAGTGTACAGGGTGAGGCTTCACCCCTCCACTTT | CASSVQGEASPLHF
TRBJ2-1 | - | TRBV5-1 | TRBD2 | TGCGCCAGCAGCTTGGAGCTAGCGGGCTACAATGAGCAGTTCTTC | CASSLELAGYNEQFF
TRBJ2-5 | - | TRBV6-5 | - | TGTGCCAGCAGTTACTCCCCGACAGGCGGCTGGGAGACCCAGTACTTC | CASSYSPTGGWETQYF
TRBJ1-3 | - | TRBV19 | TRBD1 | TGTGCCAGTCAAGCAGGGGGCTCTGGAAACACCATATATTTT | CASQAGGSGNTIYF
TRBJ2-3 | - | TRBV6-5 | - | TGTGCCAGCAAAGGCGGGATAGATACGCAGTATTTT | CASKGGIDTQYF
TRBJ2-2 | - | TRBV28 | - | TGTGCCAGCACCTACCTTACTGGGAACACCGGGGAGCTGTTTTTT | CASTYLTGNTGELFF
TRBJ2-1 | - | TRBV6-1 | - | TGTGCCAGCAGTGAATCAGGGGACTACAATGAGCAGTTCTTC | CASSESGDYNEQFF
TRBJ1-6 | - | TRBV6-4 | TRBD1 | TGTGCCAGCAGTGATACCGGACAGGGGGCAAATTCACCCCTCCACTTT | CASSDTGQGANSPLHF
TRBJ2-3 | - | TRBV11-2 | TRBD2 | TGTGCCAGCAGCGCCCTGGGCGGGGGGGGAGATACGCAGTATTTT | CASSALGGGGDTQYF
TRBJ1-1 | - | TRBV5-1 | - | TGCGCCAGCAGCTTGGACGGGGGGCACACTGAAGCTTTCTTT | CASSLDGGHTEAFF
TRBJ1-1 | - | TRBV24-1 | - | TGTGCCACCAGTGATCTGGAGGGCGACGAAGCTTTCTTT | CATSDLEGDEAFF
TRBJ2-7 | - | TRBV12-3/TRBV12-4 | TRBD1 | TGTGCCAGCAGTTTTTGGGACAGTAGGCAGTACTTC | CASSFWDSRQYF
TRBJ1-2 | - | TRBV5-6 | - | TGTGCCAGCAGCTTGGACCAGGGGTCGGCTAACTATGGCTACACCTTC | CASSLDQGSANYGYTF
TRBJ2-2 | - | TRBV3-1/TRBV3-2 | TRBD2 | TGTGCCAGCAGCCAATCCTGGCGGTTCGGGAGGGTTGAACTCACCGGGGAGCTGTTTTTT | CASSQSWRFGRVELTGELFF
TRBJ2-2 | - | TRBV10-1 | TRBD2 | TGCGCCAGCAGTGAGATCCGGGAGGCCGGGGAGCTGTTTTTT | CASSEIREAGELFF
TRBJ2-4 | - | TRBV9 | TRBD2 | TGTGCCAGCAGCCCCTGGGCTAGCGGCGACAAAAACATTCAGTACTTC | CASSPWASGDKNIQYF
TRBJ1-2 | - | TRBV11-2 | TRBD1 | TGTGCCAGCAGCTCCCAACCGGGACAGAACTATGGCTACACCTTC | CASSSQPGQNYGYTF
TRBJ1-1 | - | TRBV6-1 | - | TGTGCCAGCAGTGAACTAGCGGGAAGAGCTTTCTTT | CASSELAGRAFF
TRBJ1-2 | - | TRBV5-8 | TRBD1 | TGTGCCAGCAGCTTGGGACAGGGGACGGATGGCTACACCTTC | CASSLGQGTDGYTF
TRBJ1-1 | - | TRBV28 | TRBD1 | TGTGCCAGCAGAATCCGGGACAGGGTAGCTTTCTTT | CASRIRDRVAFF